The rows below give T cell receptor beta chains drawn from one sample of a study of T cells in Graves' hyperthyroidism and ophthalmopathy. TCRdb re-derived calls from the multiplex PCR reads in MiXCR, one entry per CDR3 protein. Of a few hundred thousand distinct CDR3 sequences in the sample, roughly an eighth were seen once. The sequenced material came from blood. Receptor source: a woman aged 40 to 50 with Graves' ophthalmopathy. The CDR3 runs from the conserved cysteine through the conserved F or W. D genes are given only for firm matches. Rows may omit the clone size; those that give it use once, few, many or a size class.

CDR3	DNA	size	J	D	V
CASSEALVSPLHF	TGTGCCAGCAGTGAAGCGCTAGTTTCACCCCTCCACTTT	many	TRBJ1-6	-	TRBV2
CASSSTVAGGELFF	TGTGCCAGCAGCTCTACGGTAGCGGGAGGGGAGCTGTTTTTT	few	TRBJ2-2	TRBD2	TRBV13
CSARPVNTDTQYF	TGCAGTGCTAGGCCCGTAAACACAGATACGCAGTATTTT	few	TRBJ2-3	-	TRBV20-1
CATSEAGTGNEKLFF	TGTGCCACCAGTGAGGCCGGGACAGGGAATGAAAAACTGTTTTTT	many	TRBJ1-4	TRBD1	TRBV24-1
CASLETSGQFF	TGTGCCTCCCTAGAGACTAGCGGGCAGTTCTTC	medium-sized	TRBJ2-1	TRBD2	TRBV30
CASSTTGASKNEKLFF	TGTGCCAGCAGCACTACAGGGGCATCAAAAAATGAAAAACTGTTTTTT	-	TRBJ1-4	TRBD1	TRBV27
CSALRKYEQFF	TGCAGTGCCCTTCGTAAATATGAGCAGTTCTTC	-	TRBJ2-1	-	TRBV20-1
CASSLGQGNEQFF	TGTGCCAGCTCACTCGGACAGGGGAATGAGCAGTTCTTC	-	TRBJ2-1	TRBD1	TRBV18
CASSRPRERDTEAFF	TGTGCCAGCAGCCGCCCCCGAGAGCGAGACACTGAAGCTTTCTTT	many	TRBJ1-1	-	TRBV12-3/TRBV12-4
CASRDWTETYEQYF	TGTGCCAGCAGAGATTGGACAGAAACTTACGAGCAGTACTTC	many	TRBJ2-7	-	TRBV11-2
CASSKRTGTEQFF	TGTGCCAGCAGCAAACGGACAGGGACTGAGCAGTTCTTC	many	TRBJ2-1	TRBD1	TRBV7-9
CASSPERNEQFF	TGTGCCAGCAGCCCCGAGCGCAATGAGCAGTTCTTC	few	TRBJ2-1	-	TRBV7-9
CASSLGRTVEQYF	TGTGCCAGCAGCTTAGGCAGGACTGTCGAGCAGTACTTC	many	TRBJ2-7	-	TRBV11-2
CASSLGVAKNIQYF	TGTGCCAGCAGTTTGGGGGTAGCCAAAAACATTCAGTACTTC	many	TRBJ2-4	-	TRBV12-3/TRBV12-4
CSARDVQGGWETQYF	TGCAGTGCTAGAGACGTACAGGGAGGCTGGGAGACCCAGTACTTC	-	TRBJ2-5	-	TRBV20-1
CASSYSFVTDTQYF	TGTGCCAGCAGTTACTCTTTCGTTACAGATACGCAGTATTTT	many	TRBJ2-3	-	TRBV6-5
CAISELREQFF	TGTGCCATCAGTGAGTTACGTGAGCAGTTCTTC	few	TRBJ2-1	-	TRBV10-3
CASSLTGEAYEQYF	TGTGCCAGCAGCTTGACGGGAGAGGCGTACGAGCAGTACTTC	few	TRBJ2-7	-	TRBV7-6
CASSLSGGTDTQYF	TGTGCCAGCAGTCTTTCGGGGGGCACAGATACGCAGTATTTT	many	TRBJ2-3	-	TRBV12-3/TRBV12-4
CASSDMGRVGYQPQHF	TGTGCCAGCAGTGATATGGGAAGGGTGGGATATCAGCCCCAGCATTTT	-	TRBJ1-5	-	TRBV27
CASSPEQGAFGNQPQHF	TGTGCCAGCTCACCGGAGCAGGGGGCGTTCGGCAATCAGCCCCAGCATTTT	-	TRBJ1-5	TRBD1	TRBV18
CASSPGGGDEKLFF	TGTGCCAGCAGCCCGGGGGGGGGTGATGAAAAACTGTTTTTT	-	TRBJ1-4	-	TRBV7-9
CASSYRVSQPQHF	TGTGCCAGCAGTTACAGGGTTAGTCAGCCCCAGCATTTT	many	TRBJ1-5	-	TRBV12-3/TRBV12-4
CASSQRTNGAGANVLTF	TGTGCCAGCAGCCAACGGACAAACGGGGCTGGGGCCAACGTCCTGACTTTC	few	TRBJ2-6	-	TRBV7-2
CASMRGAGYEQYF	TGTGCCAGCATGCGCGGGGCCGGCTACGAGCAGTACTTC	many	TRBJ2-7	-	TRBV6-1
CASSPGAPYEQYF	TGTGCCAGCAGCCCCGGAGCGCCCTACGAGCAGTACTTC	many	TRBJ2-7	-	TRBV9
CASSVETGTPTQYF	TGTGCCAGCAGCGTAGAAACCGGGACCCCAACGCAGTATTTT	many	TRBJ2-3	-	TRBV7-9
CASTNRDSSSYNEQFF	TGTGCCAGCACTAATCGGGACTCCAGCTCCTACAATGAGCAGTTCTTC	-	TRBJ2-1	-	TRBV2
CASRTGTGLIGAEAFF	TGTGCCAGCAGAACCGGGACAGGTCTAATAGGGGCTGAAGCTTTCTTT	many	TRBJ1-1	TRBD1	TRBV2
CASSGGHRGAYNSPLHF	TGTGCCAGCAGTGGGGGCCACAGGGGTGCCTATAATTCACCCCTCCACTTT	many	TRBJ1-6	TRBD1	TRBV2
CASSQDPGGVNTEAFF	TGCGCCAGCAGCCAAGATCCGGGCGGAGTGAACACTGAAGCTTTCTTT	-	TRBJ1-1	-	TRBV4-1
CASRSMIRTGELFF	TGTGCCAGCAGGAGCATGATCCGGACCGGGGAGCTGTTTTTT	many	TRBJ2-2	-	TRBV7-2
CASSLRASRDGELFF	TGTGCCAGCAGCTTGCGGGCTAGCAGAGACGGGGAGCTGTTTTTT	many	TRBJ2-2	-	TRBV5-5
CSAQWTGGSGYTF	TGCAGTGCCCAATGGACAGGGGGCAGTGGCTACACCTTC	few	TRBJ1-2	TRBD1	TRBV20-1
CASSLGHRVHQPQHF	TGTGCCAGCAGTTTAGGCCACAGGGTCCATCAGCCCCAGCATTTT	many	TRBJ1-5	-	TRBV12-3/TRBV12-4
CASRQVSYGYTF	TGTGCCAGCAGACAAGTCTCATATGGCTACACCTTC	-	TRBJ1-2	-	TRBV2
CASSEVGSEGYTF	TGTGCCAGCAGTGAAGTCGGGAGCGAGGGCTACACCTTC	many	TRBJ1-2	-	TRBV6-1
CASSVTSTGELFF	TGTGCCAGCAGTGTGACGAGCACCGGGGAGCTGTTTTTT	many	TRBJ2-2	-	TRBV2
CASSLNTIEAFF	TGTGCCAGCAGCTTAAACACGATTGAAGCTTTCTTT	many	TRBJ1-1	-	TRBV11-3
CATTGFPYNEQFF	TGTGCCACAACGGGGTTTCCCTACAATGAGCAGTTCTTC	many	TRBJ2-1	-	TRBV2
CASSAVLGNYGYTF	TGTGCCAGCAGTGCCGTTTTGGGCAACTATGGCTACACCTTC	many	TRBJ1-2	-	TRBV6-1
CSASFSGYEQYF	TGCAGTGCTAGTTTTAGCGGCTACGAGCAGTACTTC	many	TRBJ2-7	-	TRBV20-1
CAGSRTSGSLETQYF	TGTGCCGGCAGTCGGACTAGCGGGAGTTTGGAGACCCAGTACTTC	few	TRBJ2-5	TRBD2	TRBV28
CSAIPRTGLQETQYF	TGCAGTGCGATTCCCCGGACAGGGCTACAAGAGACCCAGTACTTC	many	TRBJ2-5	TRBD1	TRBV20-1
CASSRDSALGGQFF	TGTGCCAGCAGTCGGGACAGTGCGTTAGGGGGGCAGTTCTTC	-	TRBJ2-1	TRBD1	TRBV3-1
CASGHGTAGQPQHF	TGTGCTAGTGGCCATGGGACAGCCGGTCAGCCCCAGCATTTT	many	TRBJ1-5	TRBD1	TRBV12-5
CASSPSGGATQYF	TGTGCCAGCAGTCCCTCAGGGGGCGCGACCCAGTACTTC	many	TRBJ2-5	TRBD1	TRBV6-1
CASSGRTGGNSGRNTIYF	TGTGCCAGCAGTGGAAGGACAGGGGGGAACTCGGGCCGGAACACCATATATTTT	-	TRBJ1-3	TRBD1	TRBV6-1
CASIPTGTGSALHF	TGTGCCAGTATTCCTACCGGGACAGGATCTGCCCTCCACTTT	-	TRBJ1-6	TRBD1	TRBV19
CASSLEPGTETQYF	TGCGCCAGCAGCTTGGAGCCGGGGACGGAGACCCAGTACTTC	-	TRBJ2-5	-	TRBV5-1
CASNTLAPRRGRDYGYTF	TGTGCCAGCAACACCCTAGCACCACGGAGGGGGCGGGACTATGGCTACACCTTC	many	TRBJ1-2	TRBD1	TRBV6-1
CSARAASGNTEAFF	TGCAGTGCTAGGGCAGCTTCTGGGAACACTGAAGCTTTCTTT	many	TRBJ1-1	-	TRBV20-1
CASSAQERGYGYTF	TGTGCCAGCAGCGCCCAGGAAAGAGGCTATGGCTACACCTTC	many	TRBJ1-2	-	TRBV7-2
CATSDRARGQNTEAFF	TGTGCCACCAGTGATCGGGCCAGGGGACAGAACACTGAAGCTTTCTTT	many	TRBJ1-1	-	TRBV24-1
CASSLAHGGTGELFF	TGCGCCAGCAGCTTGGCCCATGGGGGCACCGGGGAGCTGTTTTTT	many	TRBJ2-2	-	TRBV5-1
CASSEMRGYTF	TGTGCCAGCAGTGAAATGCGTGGCTACACCTTC	many	TRBJ1-2	-	TRBV6-1
CASSLATSGYEQYF	TGTGCCAGCAGTTTGGCCACATCCGGGTACGAGCAGTACTTC	many	TRBJ2-7	-	TRBV12-3/TRBV12-4
CASSSTVIEIMNTEAFF	TGTGCCAGCAGCTCCACAGTTATAGAGATTATGAACACTGAAGCTTTCTTT	many	TRBJ1-1	-	TRBV7-9
CASSRGSGGHETQYF	TGTGCCAGCAGCAGAGGTTCGGGGGGACATGAGACCCAGTACTTC	many	TRBJ2-5	-	TRBV12-3/TRBV12-4